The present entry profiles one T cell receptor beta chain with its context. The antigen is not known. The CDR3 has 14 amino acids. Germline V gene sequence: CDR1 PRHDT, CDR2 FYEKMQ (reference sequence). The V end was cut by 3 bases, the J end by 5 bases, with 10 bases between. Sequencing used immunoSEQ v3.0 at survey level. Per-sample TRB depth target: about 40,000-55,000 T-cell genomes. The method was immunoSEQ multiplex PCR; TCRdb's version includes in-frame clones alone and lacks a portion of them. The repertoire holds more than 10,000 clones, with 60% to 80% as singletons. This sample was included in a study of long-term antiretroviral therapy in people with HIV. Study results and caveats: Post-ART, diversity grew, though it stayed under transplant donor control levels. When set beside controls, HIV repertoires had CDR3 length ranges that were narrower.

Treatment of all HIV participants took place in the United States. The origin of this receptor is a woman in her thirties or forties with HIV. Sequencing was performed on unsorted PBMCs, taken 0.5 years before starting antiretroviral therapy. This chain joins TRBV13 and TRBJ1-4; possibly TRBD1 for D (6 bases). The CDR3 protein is CASSFGTSNEKLFF. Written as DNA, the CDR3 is TGTGCCAGCAGCTTCGGGACATCCAATGAAAAACTGTTTTTT.